This TCR beta chain was captured by sequencing in a study of chemoradiotherapy in HPV16-positive cancers. General study findings and limits: Only a couple of HPV16-positive patients supplied the functional HPV-specificity definition. During treatment, candidate HPV-specific clones and E7-related motifs expanded in tumor. In HPV16-positive patients, HPV-responsive T-cell expansion tracked better recurrence-free survival.

To note about this clone: Its matching antigen is unknown.

The CDR3 is made up of 12 amino acids. V was shortened by 3 bases and J by 1 base, with 4 bases between the two germline ends. Germline CDR1 SGHVS, CDR2 FQNEAQ. Repertoires were sampled repeatedly during chemoradiotherapy. Using immunoSEQ multiplex PCR, the repertoire was profiled, and TCRdb retains in-frame clones only, with some absent. Counted here are tens of thousands of clones, less than 95% occurring once; the ten biggest clones make up 2.7%. The sample was collected from a patient who underwent chemoradiotherapy. The origin of this receptor is a human donor with HPV-associated anogenital cancer. The chain uses TRBV7-8 and TRBJ2-7; D remains unclear. CDR3 region: CASSFRSYEQYF. CDR3 nucleotides: TGTGCCAGCAGCTTCAGATCCTACGAGCAGTACTTC.